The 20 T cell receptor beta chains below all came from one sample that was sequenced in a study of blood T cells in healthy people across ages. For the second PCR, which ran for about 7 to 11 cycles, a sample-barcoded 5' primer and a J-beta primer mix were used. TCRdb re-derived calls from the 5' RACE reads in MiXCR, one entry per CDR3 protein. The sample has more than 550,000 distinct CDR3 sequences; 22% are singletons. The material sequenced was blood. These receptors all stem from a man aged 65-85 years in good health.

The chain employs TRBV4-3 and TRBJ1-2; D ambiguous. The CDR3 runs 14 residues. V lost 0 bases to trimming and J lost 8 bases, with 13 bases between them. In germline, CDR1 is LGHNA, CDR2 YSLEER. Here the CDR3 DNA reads TGCGCCAGCAGCCAAGAAGGCACATCGGTAGGCTACACCTTC. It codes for CASSQEGTSVGYTF.

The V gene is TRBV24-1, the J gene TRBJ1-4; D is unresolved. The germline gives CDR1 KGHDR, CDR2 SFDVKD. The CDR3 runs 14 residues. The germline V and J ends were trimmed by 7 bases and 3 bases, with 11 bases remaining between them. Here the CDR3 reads CATRTSLANEKLFF. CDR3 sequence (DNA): TGTGCCACCAGGACAAGTTTGGCTAATGAAAAACTGTTTTTT.

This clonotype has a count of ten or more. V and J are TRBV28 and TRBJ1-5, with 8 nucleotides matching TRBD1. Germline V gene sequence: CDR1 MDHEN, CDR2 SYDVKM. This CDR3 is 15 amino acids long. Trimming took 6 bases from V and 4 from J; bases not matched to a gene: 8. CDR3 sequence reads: CASRVLTGENQPQHF. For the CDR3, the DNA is TGTGCCAGCAGGGTCTTGACAGGGGAGAATCAGCCCCAGCATTTT.

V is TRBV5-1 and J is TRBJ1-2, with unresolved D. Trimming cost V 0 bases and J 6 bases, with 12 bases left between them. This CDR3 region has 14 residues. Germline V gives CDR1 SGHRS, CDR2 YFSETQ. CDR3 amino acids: CASSLAFLEDGYTF. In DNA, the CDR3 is TGCGCCAGCAGCTTGGCGTTTCTGGAGGATGGCTACACCTTC.

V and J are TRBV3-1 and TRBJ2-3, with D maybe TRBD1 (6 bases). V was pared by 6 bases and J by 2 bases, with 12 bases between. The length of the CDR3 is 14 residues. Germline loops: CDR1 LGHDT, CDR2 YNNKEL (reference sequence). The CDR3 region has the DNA TGTGCCAGCAGTGGGGGACAAAACACAGATACGCAGTATTTT. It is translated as CASSGGQNTDTQYF.

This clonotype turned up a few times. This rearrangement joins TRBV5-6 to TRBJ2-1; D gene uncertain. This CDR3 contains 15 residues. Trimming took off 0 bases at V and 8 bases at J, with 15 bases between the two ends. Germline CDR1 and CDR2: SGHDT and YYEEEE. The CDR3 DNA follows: TGTGCCAGCAGCTTGGCGGCTACCCTAGACTATGAGCAGTTCTTC. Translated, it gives CASSLAATLDYEQFF.

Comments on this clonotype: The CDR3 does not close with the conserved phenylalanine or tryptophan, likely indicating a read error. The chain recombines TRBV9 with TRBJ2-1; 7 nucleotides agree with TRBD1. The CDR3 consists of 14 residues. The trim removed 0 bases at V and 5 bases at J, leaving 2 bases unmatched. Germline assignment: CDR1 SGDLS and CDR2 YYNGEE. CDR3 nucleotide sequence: TGTGCCAGCAGCGTAGAGGGACAGAACAATGAGCAGTTCTCC. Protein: CASSVEGQNNEQFS.

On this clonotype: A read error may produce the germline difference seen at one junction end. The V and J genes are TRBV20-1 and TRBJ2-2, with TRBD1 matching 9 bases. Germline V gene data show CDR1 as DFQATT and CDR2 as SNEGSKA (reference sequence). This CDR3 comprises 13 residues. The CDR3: CGARQGVTGELFF. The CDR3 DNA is TGCGGTGCTAGACAGGGGGTCACCGGGGAGCTGTTTTTT.

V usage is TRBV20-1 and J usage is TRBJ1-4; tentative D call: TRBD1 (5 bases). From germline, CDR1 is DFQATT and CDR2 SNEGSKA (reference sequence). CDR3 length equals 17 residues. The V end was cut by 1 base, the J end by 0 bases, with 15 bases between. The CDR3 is CSARANRGLATNEKLFF. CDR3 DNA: TGCAGTGCTAGAGCAAATCGGGGACTAGCAACTAATGAAAAACTGTTTTTT.

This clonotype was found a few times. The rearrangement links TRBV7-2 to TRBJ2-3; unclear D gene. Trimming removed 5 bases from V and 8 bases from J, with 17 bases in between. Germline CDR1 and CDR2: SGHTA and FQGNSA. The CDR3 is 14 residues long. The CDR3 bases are TGTGCCAGCAGCCCCCCCTACGCGGCCGGTACGCAGTATTTT. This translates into CASSPPYAAGTQYF.

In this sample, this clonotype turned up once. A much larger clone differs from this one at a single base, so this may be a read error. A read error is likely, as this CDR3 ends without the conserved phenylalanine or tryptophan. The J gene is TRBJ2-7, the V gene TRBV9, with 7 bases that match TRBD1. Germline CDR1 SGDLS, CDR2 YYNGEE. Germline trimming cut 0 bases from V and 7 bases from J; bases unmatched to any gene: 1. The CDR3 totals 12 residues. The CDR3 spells CASSVGDREQYL. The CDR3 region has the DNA TGTGCCAGCAGCGTAGGGGACAGAGAGCAGTACTTG.

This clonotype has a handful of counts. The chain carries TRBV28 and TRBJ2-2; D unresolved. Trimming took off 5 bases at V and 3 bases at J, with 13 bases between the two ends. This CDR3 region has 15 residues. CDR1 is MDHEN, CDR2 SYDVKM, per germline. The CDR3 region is CASSLSRAYTGELFF. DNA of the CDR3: TGTGCCAGCAGTCTCTCACGGGCCTACACCGGGGAGCTGTTTTTT.

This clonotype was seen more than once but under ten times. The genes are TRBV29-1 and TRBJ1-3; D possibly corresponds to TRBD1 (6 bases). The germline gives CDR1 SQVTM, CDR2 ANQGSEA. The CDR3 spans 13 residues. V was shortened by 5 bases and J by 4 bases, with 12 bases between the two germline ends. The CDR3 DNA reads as TGCAGCGTTCGATGGGGGCAGGGAAACACCATATATTTT. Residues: CSVRWGQGNTIYF.

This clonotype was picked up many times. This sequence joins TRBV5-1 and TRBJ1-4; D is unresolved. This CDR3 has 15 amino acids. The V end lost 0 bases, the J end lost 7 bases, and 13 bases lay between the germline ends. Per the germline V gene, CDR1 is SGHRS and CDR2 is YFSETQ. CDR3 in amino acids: CASSLDRRLSEKLFF. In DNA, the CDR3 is TGCGCCAGCAGCTTGGACCGGAGGTTGAGTGAAAAACTGTTTTTT.

The CDR3 spells CSVTRQGARKAFF. CDR3 nucleotide sequence: TGCAGCGTAACCCGACAGGGGGCAAGGAAAGCTTTCTTT. V is TRBV29-1 and J is TRBJ1-1; the match to TRBD1 covers 10 bases. Germline lookup yields CDR1 SQVTM and CDR2 ANQGSEA. J lost 9 bases, V lost 6 bases, and 10 bases had no gene match. CDR3 length: 13 residues.

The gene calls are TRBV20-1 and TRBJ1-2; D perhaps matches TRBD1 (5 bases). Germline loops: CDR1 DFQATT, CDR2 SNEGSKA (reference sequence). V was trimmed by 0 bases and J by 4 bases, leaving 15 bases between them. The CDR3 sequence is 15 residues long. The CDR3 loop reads CSARESYRSVYGYTF. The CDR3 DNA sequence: TGCAGTGCTAGAGAGAGCTACAGGTCTGTCTATGGCTACACCTTC.

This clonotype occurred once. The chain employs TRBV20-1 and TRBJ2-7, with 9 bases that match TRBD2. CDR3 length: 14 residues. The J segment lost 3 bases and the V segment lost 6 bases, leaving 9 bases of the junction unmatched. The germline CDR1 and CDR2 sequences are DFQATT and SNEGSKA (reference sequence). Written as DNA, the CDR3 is TGCAGTGCAAAACTAGCGGGCCCCCTCTACGAGCAGTACTTC. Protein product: CSAKLAGPLYEQYF.

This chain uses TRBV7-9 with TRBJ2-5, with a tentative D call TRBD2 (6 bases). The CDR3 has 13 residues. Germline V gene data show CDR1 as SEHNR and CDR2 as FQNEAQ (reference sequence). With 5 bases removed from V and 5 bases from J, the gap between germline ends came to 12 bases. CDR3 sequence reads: CASSARGVETQYF. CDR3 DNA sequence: TGTGCCAGCAGCGCCCGCGGGGTTGAGACCCAGTACTTC.

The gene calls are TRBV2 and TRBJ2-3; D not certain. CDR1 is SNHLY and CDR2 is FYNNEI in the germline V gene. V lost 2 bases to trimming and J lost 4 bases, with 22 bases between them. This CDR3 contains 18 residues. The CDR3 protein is CASSELVAGIVTPDTQYF. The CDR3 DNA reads TGTGCCAGCAGTGAATTGGTAGCTGGCATAGTTACCCCAGATACGCAGTATTTT.

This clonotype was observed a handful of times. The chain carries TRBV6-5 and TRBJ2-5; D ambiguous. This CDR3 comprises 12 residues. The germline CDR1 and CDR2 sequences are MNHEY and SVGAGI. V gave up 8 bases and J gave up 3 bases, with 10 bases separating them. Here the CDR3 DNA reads TGTGCCAGCCGCGAGAATGAAGAGACCCAGTACTTC. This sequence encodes CASRENEETQYF.